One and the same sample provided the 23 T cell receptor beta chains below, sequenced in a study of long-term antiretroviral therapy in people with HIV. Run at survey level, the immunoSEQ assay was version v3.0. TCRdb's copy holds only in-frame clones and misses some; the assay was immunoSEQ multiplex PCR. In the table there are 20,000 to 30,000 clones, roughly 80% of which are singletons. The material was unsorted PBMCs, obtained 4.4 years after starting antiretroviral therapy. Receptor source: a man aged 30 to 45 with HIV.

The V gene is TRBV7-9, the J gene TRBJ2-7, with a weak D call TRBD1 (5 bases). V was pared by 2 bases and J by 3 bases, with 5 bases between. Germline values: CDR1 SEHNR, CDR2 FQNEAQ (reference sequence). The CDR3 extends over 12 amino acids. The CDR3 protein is CASSLQGYEQYF. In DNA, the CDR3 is TGTGCCAGCAGCTTACAGGGCTACGAGCAGTACTTC.

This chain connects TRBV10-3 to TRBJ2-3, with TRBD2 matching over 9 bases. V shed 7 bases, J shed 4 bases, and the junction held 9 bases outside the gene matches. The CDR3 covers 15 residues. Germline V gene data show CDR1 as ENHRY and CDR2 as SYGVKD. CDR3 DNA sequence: TGTGCCATCAAGGATGGCGGGGGGGCCGCAGATACGCAGTATTTT. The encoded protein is CAIKDGGGAADTQYF.

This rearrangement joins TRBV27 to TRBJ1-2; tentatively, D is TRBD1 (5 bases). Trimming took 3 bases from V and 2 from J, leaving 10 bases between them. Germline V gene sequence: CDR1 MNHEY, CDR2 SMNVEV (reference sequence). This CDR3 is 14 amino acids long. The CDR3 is CASSFRQTNYGYTF. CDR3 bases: TGTGCCAGCAGTTTCCGACAGACAAACTATGGCTACACCTTC.

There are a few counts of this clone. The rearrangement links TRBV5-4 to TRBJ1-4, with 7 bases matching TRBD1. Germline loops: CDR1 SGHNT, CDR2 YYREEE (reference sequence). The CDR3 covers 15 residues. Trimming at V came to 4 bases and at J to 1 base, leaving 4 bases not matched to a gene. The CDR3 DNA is TGTGCCAGCAGCCCTTACAGGGGAACTAATGAAAAACTGTTTTTT. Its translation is CASSPYRGTNEKLFF.

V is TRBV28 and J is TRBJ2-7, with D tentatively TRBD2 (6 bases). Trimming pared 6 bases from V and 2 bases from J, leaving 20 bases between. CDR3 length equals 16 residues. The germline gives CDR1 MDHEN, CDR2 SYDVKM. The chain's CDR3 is CASRETSNLPPYEQYF. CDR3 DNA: TGTGCCAGCAGGGAAACTAGCAACCTACCCCCCTACGAGCAGTACTTC.

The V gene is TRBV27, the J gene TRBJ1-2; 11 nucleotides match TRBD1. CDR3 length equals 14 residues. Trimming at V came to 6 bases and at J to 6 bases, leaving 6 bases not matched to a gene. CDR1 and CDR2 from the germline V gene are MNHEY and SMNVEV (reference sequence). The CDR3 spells CASRTGTGGDGYTF. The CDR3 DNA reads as TGTGCCAGCAGGACGGGGACAGGGGGGGATGGCTACACCTTC.

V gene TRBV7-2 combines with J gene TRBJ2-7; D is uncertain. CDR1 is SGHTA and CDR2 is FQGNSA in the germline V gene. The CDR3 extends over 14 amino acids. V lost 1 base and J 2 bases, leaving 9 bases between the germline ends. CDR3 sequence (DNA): TGTGCCAGCAGCTTAGGGATCGGCCCCTACGAGCAGTACTTC. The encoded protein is CASSLGIGPYEQYF.

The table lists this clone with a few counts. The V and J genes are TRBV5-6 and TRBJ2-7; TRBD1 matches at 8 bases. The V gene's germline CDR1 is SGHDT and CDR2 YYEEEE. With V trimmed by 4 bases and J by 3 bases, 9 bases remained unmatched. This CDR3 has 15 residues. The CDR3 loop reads CASSVEQGGFYEQYF. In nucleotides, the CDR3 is TGTGCCAGCAGCGTTGAACAGGGGGGATTCTACGAGCAGTACTTC.

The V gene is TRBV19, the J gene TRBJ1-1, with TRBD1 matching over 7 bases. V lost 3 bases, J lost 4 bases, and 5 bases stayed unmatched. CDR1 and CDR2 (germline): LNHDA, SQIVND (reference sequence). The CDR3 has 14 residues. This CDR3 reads CASSIPSGGTEAFF. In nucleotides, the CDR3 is TGTGCCAGTAGTATCCCCTCAGGGGGCACTGAAGCTTTCTTT.

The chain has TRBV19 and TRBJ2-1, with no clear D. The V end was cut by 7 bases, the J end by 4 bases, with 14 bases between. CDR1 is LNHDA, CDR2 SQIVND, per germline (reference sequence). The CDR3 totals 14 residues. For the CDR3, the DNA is TGTGCCAGTAAGTCATCAGGATGGTACAATGAGCAGTTCTTC. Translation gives CASKSSGWYNEQFF.

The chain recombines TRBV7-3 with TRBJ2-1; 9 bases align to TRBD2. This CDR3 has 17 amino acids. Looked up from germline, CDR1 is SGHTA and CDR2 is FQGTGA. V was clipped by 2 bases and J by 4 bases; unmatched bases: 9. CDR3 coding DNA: TGTGCCAGCAGCTTAGGTAGCGGGAGTGGACCGTACAATGAGCAGTTCTTC. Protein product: CASSLGSGSGPYNEQFF. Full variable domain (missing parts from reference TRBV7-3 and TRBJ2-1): GAGVSQTPSNKVTEKGKYVELRCDPISGHTALYWYRQSLGQGPEFLIYFQGTGAADDSGLPNDRFFAVRPEGSVSTLKIQRTERGDSAVYLCASSLGSGSGPYNEQFFGPGTRLTVL.

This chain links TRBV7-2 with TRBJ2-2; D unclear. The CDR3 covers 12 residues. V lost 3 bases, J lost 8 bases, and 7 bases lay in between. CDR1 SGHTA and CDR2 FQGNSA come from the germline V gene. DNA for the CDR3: TGTGCCAGCAGCTTGAAGTTAGGGGAGCTGTTTTTT. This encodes CASSLKLGELFF.

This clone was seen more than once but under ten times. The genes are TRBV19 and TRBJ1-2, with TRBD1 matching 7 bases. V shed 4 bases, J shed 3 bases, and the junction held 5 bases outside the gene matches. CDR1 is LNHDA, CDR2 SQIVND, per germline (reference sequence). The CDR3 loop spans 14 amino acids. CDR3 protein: CASSRQGVDYGYTF. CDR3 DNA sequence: TGTGCCAGTAGTAGGCAGGGGGTCGACTATGGCTACACCTTC.

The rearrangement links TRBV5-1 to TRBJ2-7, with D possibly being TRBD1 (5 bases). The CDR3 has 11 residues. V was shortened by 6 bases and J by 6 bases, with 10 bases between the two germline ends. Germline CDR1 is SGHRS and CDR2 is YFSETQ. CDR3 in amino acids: CASKGESEQYF. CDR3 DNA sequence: TGCGCCAGCAAAGGGGAATCCGAGCAGTACTTC.

The CDR3 DNA sequence: TGTGCCAGCAGCCACCTCTGGGACGGCTCTGGAAACACCATATATTTT. This gives the protein CASSHLWDGSGNTIYF. The rearrangement uses TRBV7-9 and TRBJ1-3; a possible D gene is TRBD1 (5 bases). The CDR3 has 16 residues. The germline V gene has CDR1 SEHNR and CDR2 FQNEAQ (reference sequence). V was pared by 5 bases and J by 0 bases, with 14 bases between.

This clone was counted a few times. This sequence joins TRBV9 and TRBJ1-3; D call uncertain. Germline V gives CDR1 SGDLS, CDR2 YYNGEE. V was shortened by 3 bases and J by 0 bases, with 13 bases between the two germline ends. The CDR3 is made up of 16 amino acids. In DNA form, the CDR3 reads TGTGCCAGCAGCGCCTTTGCAGTGTACTCTGGAAACACCATATATTTT. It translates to CASSAFAVYSGNTIYF.

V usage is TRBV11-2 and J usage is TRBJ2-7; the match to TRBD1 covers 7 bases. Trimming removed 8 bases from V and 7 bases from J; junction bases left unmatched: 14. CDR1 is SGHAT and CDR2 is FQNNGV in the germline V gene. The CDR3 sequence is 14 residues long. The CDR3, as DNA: TGTGCCAGCCAACCCGGGACAGAGGACCCGGAGCAGTACTTC. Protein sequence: CASQPGTEDPEQYF.

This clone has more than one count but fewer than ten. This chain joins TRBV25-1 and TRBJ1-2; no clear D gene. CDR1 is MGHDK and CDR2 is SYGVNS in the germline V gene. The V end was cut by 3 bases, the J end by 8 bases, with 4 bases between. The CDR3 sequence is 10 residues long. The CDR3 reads CASSDGGYTF. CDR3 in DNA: TGTGCCAGCAGTGATGGCGGCTACACCTTC.

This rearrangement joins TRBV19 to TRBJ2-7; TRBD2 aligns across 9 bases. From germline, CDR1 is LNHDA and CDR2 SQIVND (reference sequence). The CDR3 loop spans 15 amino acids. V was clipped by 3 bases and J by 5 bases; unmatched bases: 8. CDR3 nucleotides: TGTGCCAGTAGTATTGGGATAGCGGGAGTCGACGAGCAGTACTTC. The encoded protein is CASSIGIAGVDEQYF.

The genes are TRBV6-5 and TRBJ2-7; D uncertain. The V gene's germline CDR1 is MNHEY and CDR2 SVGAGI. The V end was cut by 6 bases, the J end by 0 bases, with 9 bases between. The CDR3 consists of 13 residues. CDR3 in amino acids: CASRSSSSYEQYF. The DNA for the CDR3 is TGTGCCAGCAGGTCGTCAAGCTCCTACGAGCAGTACTTC.

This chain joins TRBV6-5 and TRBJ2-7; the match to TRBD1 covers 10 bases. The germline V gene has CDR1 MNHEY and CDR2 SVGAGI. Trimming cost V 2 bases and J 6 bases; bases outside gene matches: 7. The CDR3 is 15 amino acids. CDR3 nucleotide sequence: TGTGCCAGCAGTTACGTCCGGGACAGGGGAGGCGAGCAGTACTTC. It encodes CASSYVRDRGGEQYF.

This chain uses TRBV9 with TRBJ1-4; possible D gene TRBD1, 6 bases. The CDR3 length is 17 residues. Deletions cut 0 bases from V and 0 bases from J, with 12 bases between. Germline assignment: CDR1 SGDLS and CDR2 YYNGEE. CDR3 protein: CASSVASGAATNEKLFF. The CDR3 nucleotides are TGTGCCAGCAGCGTAGCTTCGGGGGCTGCAACTAATGAAAAACTGTTTTTT.

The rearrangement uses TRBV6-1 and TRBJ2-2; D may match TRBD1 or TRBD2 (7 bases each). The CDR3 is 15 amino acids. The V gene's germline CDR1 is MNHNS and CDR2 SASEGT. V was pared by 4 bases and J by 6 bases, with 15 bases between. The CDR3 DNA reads TGTGCCAGCAGTGTAGGGGAGGGGGCGCCCGGGGAGCTGTTTTTT. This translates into CASSVGEGAPGELFF.